These 22 T cell receptor beta chains originate from one sample sequenced in a study of regulatory T cells in long-lasting Graves disease. Sample time point: newly diagnosed GD, antithyroid drugs for less than 3 months. Making the TCR library involved RNA that had been extracted from PBMCs. CDR3-region Arm-PCR and iRepertoire HTBI primers produced the TCR beta libraries. TCRdb re-analysed the multiplex PCR reads in MiXCR, keeping a single row per CDR3 protein. The data contain about 430,000 distinct CDR3 sequences, 15% of them singletons. These data are also associated with another study on T cells in Graves' hyperthyroidism and ophthalmopathy.

The material was peripheral blood mononuclear cells (PBMCs), obtained at new diagnosis, from a patient treated with antithyroid drugs. The receptors originated from a woman aged 40 to 50 with Graves disease.

The rearrangement uses TRBV9 and TRBJ2-7; D may be TRBD1 (6 bases). Germline values: CDR1 SGDLS, CDR2 YYNGEE. The CDR3 is 16 amino acids. Trimming removed 0 bases at V and 5 bases at J, with 18 bases between. The CDR3 DNA follows: TGTGCCAGCAGCGTAGATTCTTCCAGGGCAGGGGACGAGCAGTACTTC. This translates into CASSVDSSRAGDEQYF.

This clonotype was found many times. The rearrangement joins TRBV4-3 to TRBJ2-7; D is ambiguous. V shed 1 base and J shed 6 bases, with 10 bases lying between them. The CDR3 contains 13 residues. CDR1 LGHNA and CDR2 YSLEER come from the germline V gene. The CDR3 region has the DNA TGCGCCAGCAGCCAAGGTATACGAGGCGAGCAGTACTTC. It encodes CASSQGIRGEQYF.

This clonotype was seen a few times. The rearrangement joins TRBV24-1 to TRBJ2-3; the D is unclear. Trimming left V 6 bases short and J 0 bases short, with 6 bases between. The germline V gene encodes CDR1 KGHDR and CDR2 SFDVKD. The CDR3 covers 13 residues. Here the CDR3 reads CATSPDSTDTQYF. CDR3 bases: TGTGCCACCAGTCCGGACAGCACAGATACGCAGTATTTT.

The chain uses TRBV5-1 and TRBJ2-5; 7 positions match TRBD2. With V trimmed by 0 bases and J by 2 bases, 7 bases remained unmatched. The CDR3 spans 16 residues. Germline V gene lookup returns CDR1 SGHRS and CDR2 YFSETQ. CDR3 nucleotide sequence: TGCGCCAGCAGCTTGGTCGGTACTAGCGCTCAAGAGACCCAGTACTTC. Translated: CASSLVGTSAQETQYF. The full variable domain, its missing parts supplied by reference TRBV5-1 and TRBJ2-5, is KAGVTQTPRYLIKTRGQQVTLSCSPISGHRSVSWYQQTPGQGLQFLFEYFSETQRNKGNFPGRFSGRQFSNSRSEMNVSTLELGDSALYLCASSLVGTSAQETQYFGPGTRLLVL.

This clonotype was found many times. V is TRBV7-3 and J is TRBJ1-6, with D perhaps matching TRBD1 (6 bases). V was trimmed by 5 bases and J by 9 bases, leaving 17 bases between them. The CDR3 consists of 15 residues. CDR1 is SGHTA, CDR2 FQGTGA, per germline. The CDR3 is CASSPNNRETSPLHF. The CDR3 region has the DNA TGTGCCAGCAGCCCCAACAACAGGGAGACTTCACCCCTCCACTTT.

This clonotype has just a few counts. The chain combines TRBV5-4 with TRBJ2-5, with D perhaps assigned TRBD1 or TRBD2 (6 bases each). Between the trimmed V and J ends, which lost 4 bases and 5 bases, there was a span of 24 bases. The CDR3 loop spans 17 amino acids. Germline lookup yields CDR1 SGHNT and CDR2 YYREEE (reference sequence). CDR3 nucleotide sequence: TGTGCCAGCAGCCACCCCGGGGGAGGAGATACAGGGGAGACCCAGTACTTC. Translated: CASSHPGGGDTGETQYF.

This clonotype has just a few counts. V gene TRBV14 combines with J gene TRBJ1-1; D uncertain. V lost 0 bases and J 3 bases, leaving 8 bases between the germline ends. Germline CDR1 SGHDN, CDR2 FVKESK. This CDR3 is 14 amino acids long. The CDR3 loop is CASSQEILDTEAFF. CDR3 bases: TGTGCCAGCAGCCAAGAAATCCTTGACACTGAAGCTTTCTTT.

The sample holds many counts of this clonotype. V usage is TRBV7-2 and J usage is TRBJ2-7; D might be TRBD2 (6 bases). V was trimmed by 1 base and J by 4 bases, leaving 11 bases between them. The CDR3 covers 14 residues. CDR1 and CDR2 (germline): SGHTA, FQGNSA. CDR3 amino acids: CASSLERGLYEQYF. Here the CDR3 DNA reads TGTGCCAGCAGCTTAGAAAGGGGACTGTACGAGCAGTACTTC.

This clonotype was counted only a few times. V is TRBV15 and J is TRBJ2-7, with a possible D match to TRBD2 (5 bases). The CDR3 consists of 14 residues. Trimming shortened V by 1 base and J by 5 bases, and 12 bases separated the two germline ends. Germline CDR1 and CDR2: LNHNV and YYDKDF (reference sequence). The CDR3 protein is CATSRAGDLNEQYF. In DNA form, the CDR3 reads TGTGCCACCAGCAGAGCCGGGGATCTGAACGAGCAGTACTTC.

The CDR3 loop is CASSLGALGTDTQYF. The DNA for the CDR3 is TGTGCCAGCAGCTTAGGGGCGTTAGGGACAGATACGCAGTATTTT. The rearrangement uses TRBV7-6 and TRBJ2-3; D gene ambiguous. The V and J ends lost 1 base and 3 bases respectively, with 11 bases between them. The CDR3 sequence is 15 residues long. Looked up from germline, CDR1 is SGHVS and CDR2 is FNYEAQ. Together with reference TRBV7-6 and TRBJ2-3, the CDR3 gives the full variable domain: GAGVSQSPRYKVTKRGQDVALRCDPISGHVSLYWYRQALGQGPEFLTYFNYEAQQDKSGLPNDRFSAERPEGSISTLTIQRTEQRDSAMYRCASSLGALGTDTQYFGPGTRLTVL.

V gene TRBV10-3 combines with J gene TRBJ1-4, with D maybe TRBD1 (6 bases). Trimming left V 10 bases short and J 4 bases short, with 13 bases between. This CDR3 is 13 amino acids long. Per germline, CDR1 ENHRY and CDR2 SYGVKD. Here the CDR3 reads CATGARDNEKLFF. In nucleotides, the CDR3 is TGTGCCACAGGGGCCAGAGATAATGAAAAACTGTTTTTT.

The genes are TRBV3-1 and TRBJ2-2, with D maybe TRBD1 (6 bases). The V end lost 4 bases, the J end lost 5 bases, and 11 bases lay between the germline ends. In germline, CDR1 is LGHDT, CDR2 YNNKEL (reference sequence). The CDR3 covers 14 residues. CDR3 sequence (DNA): TGTGCCAGCAGCCGCCTAACAGGGACCGGGGAGCTGTTTTTT. Translated, it gives CASSRLTGTGELFF.

V gene TRBV6-2 or TRBV6-3 combines with J gene TRBJ2-7; the match to TRBD2 covers 8 bases. The junction had 5 bases not matched to a gene; V was cut back by 7 bases and J by 3 bases. The germline gives CDR1 MNHEY, CDR2 SVGEGT. CDR3 length equals 13 residues. In DNA, the CDR3 is TGTGCCAGCACAGCGGGAGTGTACTACGAGCAGTACTTC. Amino acid sequence: CASTAGVYYEQYF.

Comments on this clonotype: A read error is the likely source, as a far larger clone sits one nucleotide away. The chain employs TRBV24-1 and TRBJ2-1; tentatively, D is TRBD1 or TRBD2 (5 bases each). The DNA end is more similar to TRBJ2-3, so the J call may be wrong. The CDR3 sequence is 16 residues long. CDR1 is KGHDR, CDR2 SFDVKD, per germline. The CDR3 spells CATSDLLGASTGTQYF. In nucleotides, the CDR3 is TGTGCCACCAGTGATTTACTCGGCGCTAGCACAGGTACGCAGTATTTT.

This clonotype was recorded many times. This rearrangement joins TRBV12-3 or TRBV12-4 to TRBJ2-7; D might be TRBD2 (5 bases). Between the trimmed V and J ends, which lost 4 bases and 1 base, there was a span of 11 bases. The CDR3 consists of 14 residues. CDR3 DNA sequence: TGTGCCAGCAGTTATAGGCCGGGATCCTACGAGCAGTACTTC. Translating it yields CASSYRPGSYEQYF.

In this sample, this clonotype turned up many times. The chain carries TRBV12-3 or TRBV12-4 and TRBJ2-1; 12 nucleotides match TRBD2. The V segment lost 6 bases and the J segment 6 bases; nucleotides outside the gene matches: 6. This CDR3 is built from 15 residues. In DNA form, the CDR3 reads TGTGCCAGCAGGTTGACTAGCGGGAGAGGCAATGAGCAGTTCTTC. Translation gives CASRLTSGRGNEQFF.

On this clonotype itself: The likely explanation is a read error, given a far larger clone one base away. This chain links TRBV11-3 with TRBJ2-5, with 8 positions matching TRBD2. The J call is in doubt because the DNA end fits TRBJ2-1 better. The V gene's germline CDR1 is SGHNT and CDR2 YENEEA. The CDR3 sequence is 15 residues long. The CDR3 sequence is CASSSPLAAHNEQFF. The DNA of the CDR3 is TGTGCCAGCAGCTCCCCACTAGCGGCACACAATGAGCAGTTCTTC.

This clonotype was found a few times. This sequence joins TRBV20-1 and TRBJ2-1; 8 bases fit TRBD1. V lost 1 base and J lost 0; bases outside the gene matches: 11. The CDR3 covers 18 residues. Germline CDR1 reads DFQATT; CDR2 reads SNEGSKA (reference sequence). CDR3 loop: CSARGLGQDHYSYNEQFF. CDR3 sequence (DNA): TGCAGTGCTAGAGGATTGGGACAGGATCACTACTCCTACAATGAGCAGTTCTTC.

The sample holds a few counts of this clonotype. The rearrangement links TRBV25-1 to TRBJ1-3, with D unclear. There are 13 residues in the CDR3. V lost 7 bases to trimming and J lost 15 bases, with 22 bases between them. Germline V gene data show CDR1 as MGHDK and CDR2 as SYGVNS. DNA of the CDR3: TGTGCCAGCATGGGTGAAGCTCTGGAAACACCATATTTT. This translates into CASMGEALETPYF. Full variable domain (rest looked up from reference TRBV25-1 and TRBJ1-3): EADIYQTPRYLVIGTGKKITLECSQTMGHDKMYWYQQDPGMELHLIHYSYGVNSTEKGDLSSESTVSRIRTEHFPLTLESARPSHTSQYLCASMGEALETPYFGEGSWLTVV.

The chain joins TRBV19 to TRBJ1-5; 8 bases match TRBD1. V shed 6 bases, J shed 5 bases, and the junction held 12 bases outside the gene matches. CDR3 length: 16 amino acids. The germline gives CDR1 LNHDA, CDR2 SQIVND (reference sequence). CDR3 nucleotides: TGTGCCAGTAGCACACGGCGACAGGGGCGGGATCAGCCCCAGCATTTT. It yields the protein CASSTRRQGRDQPQHF. Full variable domain (outside the CDR3, taken from reference TRBV19 and TRBJ1-5): DGGITQSPKYLFRKEGQNVTLSCEQNLNHDAMYWYRQDPGQGLRLIYYSQIVNDFQKGDIAEGYSVSREKKESFPLTVTSAQKNPTAFYLCASSTRRQGRDQPQHFGDGTRLSIL.

A few counts support this clonotype. A much larger clone lies a single base off, so this may be a read error. CDR3 region: CATSGRSGKTKRYNEQFF. CDR3 nucleotides: TGTGCCACCAGTGGCAGAAGCGGGAAGACAAAACGATACAATGAGCAGTTCTTC. The J gene is TRBJ2-1, the V gene TRBV24-1; 7 bases fit TRBD2. The CDR3 runs 18 residues. Germline V gives CDR1 KGHDR, CDR2 SFDVKD. Trimming cost V 5 bases and J 4 bases; bases outside gene matches: 16.

The V gene is TRBV27, the J gene TRBJ2-7; perhaps TRBD1 as D (7 bases). The CDR3 loop spans 14 amino acids. V was shortened by 6 bases and J by 2 bases, with 14 bases between the two germline ends. Germline V gene lookup returns CDR1 MNHEY and CDR2 SMNVEV (reference sequence). The CDR3 is CASSPQGTPYEQYF. The CDR3 DNA follows: TGTGCCAGCAGCCCACAGGGGACTCCCTACGAGCAGTACTTC.